This T cell receptor beta chain was observed in a study of blood T cell repertoires in COVID-19. Assay used: immunoSEQ multiplex PCR; TCRdb lists only in-frame clones, some missing. The sample lists 250,000 to 350,000 clones, about nine tenths seen once, with less than 3% in the top ten. Germline CDR1 and CDR2: LGHNA and YSLEER. The CDR3 totals 15 residues. Unmatched junction bases numbered 3, after V lost 3 bases and J lost 2 bases. The chain has TRBV4-3 and TRBJ2-7, with TRBD2 matching over 11 bases. This TCR was sampled from a woman aged 25 to 39 with active or convalescent COVID-19. The sequenced sample was peripheral blood. This chain's CDR3 is CASSQQTSGTYEQYF. The CDR3 bases are TGCGCCAGCAGCCAGCAGACTAGCGGGACCTACGAGCAGTACTTC.